A selection of T cell receptor beta chains follows, all from one sample in a study of T cell responses to AZD1222 COVID-19 vaccine. Profiling relied on immunoSEQ multiplex PCR, and the TCRdb table lists in-frame clones only, not all of them. The data show 240,000 or so clones, just over 90% seen once. Sequencing used peripheral blood, obtained on day 0 of AZD1222 vaccination. The receptors shown here come from an adult in good health. Both conserved end residues are part of each CDR3. The D gene is left open where the match is weak. A row's size may be missing; if present it is once, few, many or a size class.

j_call d_call clone_size v_call cdr3_length cdr3_nt cdr3_aa
TRBJ2-3 TRBD2 - TRBV30 15 TGTGCCTGGGATTCTAGCGGGGGACACACAGATACGCAGTATTTT CAWDSSGGHTDTQYF
TRBJ2-1 - - TRBV18 15 TGTGCCAGCTCAAATATTGGCCGGGCCTGGGATGAGCAGTTCTTC CASSNIGRAWDEQFF
TRBJ2-7 - once TRBV18 13 TGTGCCAGCTCACCATCCCAAGCCGACGAGCAGTACTTC CASSPSQADEQYF
TRBJ2-3 - - TRBV7-3 12 TGTGCCAGCAGCTTCCGTGCAGATACGCAGTATTTT CASSFRADTQYF
TRBJ2-1 - few TRBV9 14 TGTGCCAGCAGCGAGTCGGGCCTCTACAATGAGCAGTTCTTC CASSESGLYNEQFF
TRBJ2-1 - - TRBV28 15 TGTGCCAGCCACACAGGAAGGGGCTCCTACAATGAGCAGTTCTTC CASHTGRGSYNEQFF
TRBJ2-7 - - TRBV29-1 13 TGCAGCGTTGCTTTTCGAGGGTCCGGCGAGCAGTACTTC CSVAFRGSGEQYF
TRBJ1-1 TRBD1 - TRBV18 15 TGTGCCAGCTCACCCGGACAGGGGCTGAACACTGAAGCTTTCTTT CASSPGQGLNTEAFF
TRBJ2-2 - - TRBV11-2 14 TGTGCCAGCAGCCCCCCAGGGCGGACCGGGGAGCTGTTTTTT CASSPPGRTGELFF
TRBJ1-3 TRBD1 - TRBV5-5 13 TGTGCCAGCAGCTCGGGACAGGTCGACACCATATATTTT CASSSGQVDTIYF
TRBJ2-5 - once TRBV4-1 13 TGCGCCAGCAGCCCGAGAGAAAGAGAGACCCAGTACTTC CASSPRERETQYF
TRBJ1-5 - - TRBV5-1 11 TGCGCCAGCAGCCCGGACAGAAACCAGCATTTT CASSPDRNQHF
TRBJ1-5 - - TRBV6-2/TRBV6-3 15 TGTGCCAGCAGTTACTCCTTGAGGGGCAATCAGCCCCAGCATTTT CASSYSLRGNQPQHF
TRBJ2-1 - - TRBV6-6 15 TGTGCCAGCAGTTACTCACGGGGGGCTAACAATGAGCAGTTCTTC CASSYSRGANNEQFF
TRBJ2-7 - - TRBV27 14 TGTGCCAGCAGTTTACTGGGGGGCTCCTACGAGCAGTACTTC CASSLLGGSYEQYF
TRBJ2-5 TRBD2 - TRBV2 13 TGTGCCAGAAGCGGGGGGGCCGGAGAGACCCAGTACTTC CARSGGAGETQYF
TRBJ1-3 - - TRBV5-1 15 TGCGCCAGCAGCTTGGATGCGGGGTTCGGAAACACCATATATTTT CASSLDAGFGNTIYF
TRBJ2-1 - - TRBV12-3/TRBV12-4 13 TGTGCCAGCAGCCCCGCCGTCCGGCTAGTGGAGTTCTTC CASSPAVRLVEFF
TRBJ2-7 TRBD1 - TRBV28 16 TGTGCCAGCGGATTGGGACAGGCTATTCCCTCCTACGAGCAGTACTTC CASGLGQAIPSYEQYF
TRBJ2-2 - - TRBV27 13 TGTGCCAGCGGGGGGCCTGGCACCGGGGAGCTGTTTTTT CASGGPGTGELFF
TRBJ1-4 - - TRBV3-1/TRBV3-2 14 TGTGCCAGCAGCCAGTTCTCCCGAAATGAAAAACTGTTTTTT CASSQFSRNEKLFF
TRBJ1-5 - - TRBV2 15 TGTGCCAGCAGCCAGACAGGCCCTTTCAATCAGCCCCAGCATTTT CASSQTGPFNQPQHF
TRBJ1-3 - - TRBV4-2 14 TGTGCCAGCAGCCAATGGGATACTGGAAACACCATATATTTT CASSQWDTGNTIYF
TRBJ2-3 - - TRBV9 14 TGTGCCAGCAGCTCACAGGTGGGGGCAGATACGCAGTATTTT CASSSQVGADTQYF
TRBJ1-2 - - TRBV29-1 12 TGCAGCGTTGAAGGGGGTTTCTATGGCTACACCTTC CSVEGGFYGYTF
TRBJ2-7 - once TRBV28 12 TGTGCCAGCGGAGGGCTACAGGGACCAGAGTACTTC CASGGLQGPEYF
TRBJ2-7 - - TRBV7-2 12 TGTGCCAGCAGCTTGGACAGAAACGAGCAGTACTTC CASSLDRNEQYF
TRBJ2-2 TRBD1 - TRBV6-5 15 TGTGCCAGCAGTCCCGGGACAGGGGAAACCGGGGAGCTGTTTTTT CASSPGTGETGELFF
TRBJ1-3 - once TRBV11-2 15 TGTGCCAGCAGCTTAGAACGGACAGCCGGAAACACCATATATTTT CASSLERTAGNTIYF
TRBJ2-5 - - TRBV5-4 15 TGTGCCAGCAGCCTTAACCCGACAGGCCAGGGGACCCAGTACTTC CASSLNPTGQGTQYF
TRBJ1-1 - - TRBV7-3 15 TGTGCCAGCAGCGAACAAGGCGGGGGGAGCACTGAAGCTTTCTTT CASSEQGGGSTEAFF
TRBJ2-7 TRBD1 - TRBV19 14 TGTGCCAGTGGGGCCGGGACAGGGTCCTACGAGCAGTACTTC CASGAGTGSYEQYF
TRBJ2-5 TRBD1 - TRBV10-3 15 TGTGCCATACGACCCGGGACAGGGGGCGAGGAGACCCAGTACTTC CAIRPGTGGEETQYF
TRBJ2-7 TRBD2 - TRBV11-2 14 TGTGCCAGCAGCTTAGCCGGGACTAGCAACGAGCAGTACTTC CASSLAGTSNEQYF
TRBJ1-2 - - TRBV2 14 TGTGCCAGCAGTGCCCGATCGACTCACTATGGCTACACCTTC CASSARSTHYGYTF
TRBJ1-2 - - TRBV14 13 TGTGCCAGCAGCCAAGACCACGTCAGGGGCTACACCTTC CASSQDHVRGYTF
TRBJ2-7 TRBD1 once TRBV15 14 TGTGCCACCAGCTTCGGGACAGGGAACTACGAGCAGTACTTC CATSFGTGNYEQYF
TRBJ1-2 - once TRBV5-6 13 TGTGCCAGCAGGGTACAGGGCCCCTATGGCTACACCTTC CASRVQGPYGYTF
TRBJ1-5 - once TRBV28 15 TGTGCCAGCAGTTCCTCCAGGGTTGGCAATCAGCCCCAGCATTTT CASSSSRVGNQPQHF
TRBJ2-7 - - TRBV20-1 10 TGCAGTGCTCGGACATCCGAGCAGTACTTC CSARTSEQYF
TRBJ2-2 - - TRBV4-2 17 TGTGCCAGCAGCCAAGAGATACGAGACAGATACACCGGGGAGCTGTTTTTT CASSQEIRDRYTGELFF
TRBJ1-1 - - TRBV29-1 14 TGCAGCTCTCACTCCGGGACAACGAACACTGAAGCTTTCTTT CSSHSGTTNTEAFF
TRBJ2-1 TRBD2 once TRBV5-1 15 TGCGCCAGCAGCTTGGGACTAGCGGGGGGGCACGAGCAGTTCTTC CASSLGLAGGHEQFF
TRBJ1-2 - - TRBV4-3 15 TGCGCCAGCAGCCCCGGACTAGGAGCTAACTATGGCTACACCTTC CASSPGLGANYGYTF
TRBJ2-7 TRBD2 - TRBV2 16 TGTGCCAGCAGGAGGGGCGCCGGGAGGGCTACCCACGAGCAGTACTTC CASRRGAGRATHEQYF
TRBJ2-1 - - TRBV7-9 14 TGTGCCAGCAGTTACAGCGACTCGAACAATGAGCAGTTCTTC CASSYSDSNNEQFF
TRBJ2-1 TRBD2 - TRBV6-2/TRBV6-3 15 TGTGCCAGCAGTTACTGGCTAGCGGGAGAAAATGAGCAGTTCTTC CASSYWLAGENEQFF
TRBJ2-1 TRBD2 - TRBV28 16 TGTGCCAGCAGTTTATACCTAGCGGGAGAGTGGAATGAGCAGTTCTTC CASSLYLAGEWNEQFF
TRBJ1-3 - few TRBV19 16 TGTGCCAGTAGCCCCCGACAGGCCCGCTATGGAAACACCATATATTTT CASSPRQARYGNTIYF
TRBJ2-2 TRBD1 few TRBV5-1 14 TGCGCCAGCAGCTCACAGGGGCAAACCGGGGAGCTGTTTTTT CASSSQGQTGELFF
TRBJ2-7 TRBD2 - TRBV9 13 TGTGCCAGCAGCCGGGGGGACTCCTACGAGCAGTACTTC CASSRGDSYEQYF
TRBJ2-3 - - TRBV9 15 TGTGCCAGCAGCGTAGATCAGCCCTGGGTAGATACGCAGTATTTT CASSVDQPWVDTQYF
TRBJ1-2 - - TRBV28 16 TGTGCCAGCAGTTTAGGGGGTGTGGGGCGTAACTATGGCTACACCTTC CASSLGGVGRNYGYTF
TRBJ1-1 TRBD1 - TRBV5-4 14 TGTGCCAGCAGCTTTGGGGGGCAGGGGGCGGAAGCTTTCTTT CASSFGGQGAEAFF
TRBJ2-7 - - TRBV6-5 16 TGTGCCAGCAGTTTCGGACCCGGGACACCTTCCTACGAGCAGTACTTC CASSFGPGTPSYEQYF